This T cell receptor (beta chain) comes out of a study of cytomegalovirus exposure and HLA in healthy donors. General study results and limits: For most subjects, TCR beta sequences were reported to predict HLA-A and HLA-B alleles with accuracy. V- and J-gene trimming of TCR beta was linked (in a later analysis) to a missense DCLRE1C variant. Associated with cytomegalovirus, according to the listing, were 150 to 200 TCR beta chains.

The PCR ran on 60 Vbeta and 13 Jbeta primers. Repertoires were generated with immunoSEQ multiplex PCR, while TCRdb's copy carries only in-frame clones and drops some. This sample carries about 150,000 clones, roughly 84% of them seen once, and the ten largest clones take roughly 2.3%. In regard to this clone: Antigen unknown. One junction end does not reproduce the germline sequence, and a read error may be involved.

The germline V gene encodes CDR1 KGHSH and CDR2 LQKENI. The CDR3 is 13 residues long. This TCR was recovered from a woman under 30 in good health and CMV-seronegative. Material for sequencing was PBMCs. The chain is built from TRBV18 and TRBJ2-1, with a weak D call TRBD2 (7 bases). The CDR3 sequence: CASSPPGGLERFF. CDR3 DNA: TGTGCCAGCTCACCACCGGGGGGGCTTGAGCGGTTCTTC.